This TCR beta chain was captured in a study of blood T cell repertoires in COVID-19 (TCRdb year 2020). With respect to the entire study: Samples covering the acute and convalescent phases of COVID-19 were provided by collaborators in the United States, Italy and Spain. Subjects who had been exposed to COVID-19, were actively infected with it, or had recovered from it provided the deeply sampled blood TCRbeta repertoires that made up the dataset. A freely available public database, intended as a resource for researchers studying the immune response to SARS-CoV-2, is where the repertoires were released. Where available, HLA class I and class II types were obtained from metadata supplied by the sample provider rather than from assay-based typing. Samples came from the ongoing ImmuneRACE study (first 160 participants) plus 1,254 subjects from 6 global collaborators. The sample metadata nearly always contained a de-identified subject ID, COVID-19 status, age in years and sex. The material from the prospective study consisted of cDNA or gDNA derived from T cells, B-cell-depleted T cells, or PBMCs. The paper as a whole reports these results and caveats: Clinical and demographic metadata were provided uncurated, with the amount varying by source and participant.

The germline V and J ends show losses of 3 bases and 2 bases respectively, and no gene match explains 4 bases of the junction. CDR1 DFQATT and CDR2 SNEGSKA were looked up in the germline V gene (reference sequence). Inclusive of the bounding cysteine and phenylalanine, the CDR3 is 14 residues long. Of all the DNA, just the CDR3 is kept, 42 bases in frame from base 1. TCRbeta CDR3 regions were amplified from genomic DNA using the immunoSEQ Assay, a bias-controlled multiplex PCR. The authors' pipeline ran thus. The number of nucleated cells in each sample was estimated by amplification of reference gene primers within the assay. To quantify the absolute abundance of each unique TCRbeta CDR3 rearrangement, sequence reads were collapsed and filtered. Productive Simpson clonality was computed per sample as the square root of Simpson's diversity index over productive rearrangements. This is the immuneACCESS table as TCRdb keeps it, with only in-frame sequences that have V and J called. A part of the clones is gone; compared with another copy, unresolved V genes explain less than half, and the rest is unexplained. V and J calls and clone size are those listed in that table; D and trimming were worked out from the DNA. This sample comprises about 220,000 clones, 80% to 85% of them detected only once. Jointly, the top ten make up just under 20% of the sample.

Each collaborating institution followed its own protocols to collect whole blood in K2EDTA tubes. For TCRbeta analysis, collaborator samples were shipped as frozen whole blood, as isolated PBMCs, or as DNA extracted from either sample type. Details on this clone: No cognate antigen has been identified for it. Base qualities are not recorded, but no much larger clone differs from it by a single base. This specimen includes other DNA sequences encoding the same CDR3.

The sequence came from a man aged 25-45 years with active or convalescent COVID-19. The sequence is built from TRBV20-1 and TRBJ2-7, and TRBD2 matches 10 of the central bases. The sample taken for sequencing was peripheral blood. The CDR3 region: CSASASGGAYEQYF. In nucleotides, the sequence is TGCAGTGCTAGTGCTAGCGGGGGCGCCTACGAGCAGTACTTC.